The clone carrying this T cell receptor (beta chain) was picked up a small number of times. Its target is unknown. CDR3 length: 14 amino acids. The V end was cut by 0 bases, the J end by 5 bases, with 13 bases between. Germline V gene lookup returns CDR1 DFQATT and CDR2 SNEGSKA (reference sequence). The sample originates from a study of CD8 T cells in ankylosing spondylitis. General study findings and limits: A subset of motif variants has previously been described in the synovial fluid and blood of reactive arthritis. Clones that were linked to disease were CD8+ and were relatively rare in peripheral blood. About 8 highly homologous variants made up a TCR beta motif, and this motif appeared characteristic of ankylosing spondylitis blood.

One entry per CDR3 protein, called by TCRdb with MiXCR from the 5' RACE reads. The sample includes about 130,000 distinct CDR3 sequences, roughly 11% of them seen just once. The rearrangement joins TRBV20-1 to TRBJ1-1; weak D call: TRBD1 (5 bases). This clonotype was sampled from a female donor with ankylosing spondylitis or in good health (not recorded which). Input material: blood, either unsorted or a sorted T cell fraction (not recorded which). The CDR3 reads CSARERLKGTEAFF. The CDR3 DNA reads as TGCAGTGCTAGAGAGAGGCTTAAGGGGACTGAAGCTTTCTTT.